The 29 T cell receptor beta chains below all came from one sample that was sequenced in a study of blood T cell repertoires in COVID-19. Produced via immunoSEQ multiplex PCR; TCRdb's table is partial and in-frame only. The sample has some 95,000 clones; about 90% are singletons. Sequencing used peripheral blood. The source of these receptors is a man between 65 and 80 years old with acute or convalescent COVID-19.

DNA for the CDR3: TGTGCCAGCAGCTTAGTGCCAGCCTACGAGCAGTACGTC. Its translation: CASSLVPAYEQYV. The chain recombines TRBV7-2 with TRBJ2-7; D is uncertain. The germline CDR1 and CDR2 sequences are SGHTA and FQGNSA. Trimming cost V 1 base and J 2 bases, with 6 bases left between them. CDR3 length: 13 amino acids.

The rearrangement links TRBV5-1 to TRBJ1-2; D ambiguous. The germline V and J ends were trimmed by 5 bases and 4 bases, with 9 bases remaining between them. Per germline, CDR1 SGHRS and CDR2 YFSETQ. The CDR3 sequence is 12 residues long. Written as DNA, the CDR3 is TGCGCCAGCAGGCTAGAATCCTATGGCTACACCTTC. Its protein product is CASRLESYGYTF.

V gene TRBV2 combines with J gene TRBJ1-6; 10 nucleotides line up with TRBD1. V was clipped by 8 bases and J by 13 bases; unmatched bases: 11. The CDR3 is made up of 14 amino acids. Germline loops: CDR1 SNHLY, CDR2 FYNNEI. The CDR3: CASLEGQGPFPLHF. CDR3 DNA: TGTGCCAGCCTCGAGGGACAGGGGCCCTTCCCCCTCCACTTT.

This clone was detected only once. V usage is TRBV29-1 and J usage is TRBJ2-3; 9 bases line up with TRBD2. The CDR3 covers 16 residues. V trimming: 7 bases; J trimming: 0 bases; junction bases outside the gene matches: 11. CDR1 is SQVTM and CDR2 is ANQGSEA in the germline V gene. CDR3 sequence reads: CSAGVSGGPSTDTQYF. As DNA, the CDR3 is TGCAGCGCAGGAGTTAGCGGGGGTCCTAGCACAGATACGCAGTATTTT.

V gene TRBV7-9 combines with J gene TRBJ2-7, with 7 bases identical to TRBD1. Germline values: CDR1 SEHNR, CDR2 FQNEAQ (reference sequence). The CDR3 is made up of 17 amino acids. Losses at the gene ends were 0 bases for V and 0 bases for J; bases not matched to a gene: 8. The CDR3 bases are TGTGCCAGCAGCTTAGCCACCGGGACAGACTTCTCCTACGAGCAGTACTTC. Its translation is CASSLATGTDFSYEQYF.

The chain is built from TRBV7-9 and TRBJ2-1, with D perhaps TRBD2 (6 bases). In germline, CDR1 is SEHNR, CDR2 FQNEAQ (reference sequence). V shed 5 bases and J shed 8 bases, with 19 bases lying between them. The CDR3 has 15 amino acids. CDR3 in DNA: TGTGCCAGCAGCCCCGGGGACTCCCCCGTGGATGAGCAGTTCTTC. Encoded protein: CASSPGDSPVDEQFF.

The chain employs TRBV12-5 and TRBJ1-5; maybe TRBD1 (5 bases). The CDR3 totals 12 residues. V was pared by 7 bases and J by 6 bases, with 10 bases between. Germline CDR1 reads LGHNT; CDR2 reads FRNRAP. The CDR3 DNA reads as TGTGCTAGTGCCTTACAGGTTCAGCCCCAGCATTTT. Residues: CASALQVQPQHF.

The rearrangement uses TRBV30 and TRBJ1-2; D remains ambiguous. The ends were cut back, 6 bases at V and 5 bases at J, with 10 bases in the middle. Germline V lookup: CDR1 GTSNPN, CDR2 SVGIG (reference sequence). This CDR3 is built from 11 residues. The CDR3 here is CACHQLYGYTF. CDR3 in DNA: TGTGCCTGTCATCAACTTTATGGCTACACCTTC.

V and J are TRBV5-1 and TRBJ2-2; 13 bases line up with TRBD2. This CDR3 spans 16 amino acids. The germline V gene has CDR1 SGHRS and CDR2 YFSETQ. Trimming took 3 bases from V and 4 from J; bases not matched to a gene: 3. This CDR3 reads CASSSRTSGGTGELFF. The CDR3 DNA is TGCGCCAGCAGCTCTAGGACTAGCGGGGGCACCGGGGAGCTGTTTTTT. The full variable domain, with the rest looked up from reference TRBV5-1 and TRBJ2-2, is KAGVTQTPRYLIKTRGQQVTLSCSPISGHRSVSWYQQTPGQGLQFLFEYFSETQRNKGNFPGRFSGRQFSNSRSEMNVSTLELGDSALYLCASSSRTSGGTGELFFGEGSRLTVL.

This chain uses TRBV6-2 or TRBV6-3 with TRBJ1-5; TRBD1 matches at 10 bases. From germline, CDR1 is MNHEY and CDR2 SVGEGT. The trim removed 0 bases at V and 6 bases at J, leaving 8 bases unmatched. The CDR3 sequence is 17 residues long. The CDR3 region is CASSYSPRTGGGQPQHF. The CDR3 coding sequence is TGTGCCAGCAGTTACTCCCCACGGACAGGGGGAGGTCAGCCCCAGCATTTT.

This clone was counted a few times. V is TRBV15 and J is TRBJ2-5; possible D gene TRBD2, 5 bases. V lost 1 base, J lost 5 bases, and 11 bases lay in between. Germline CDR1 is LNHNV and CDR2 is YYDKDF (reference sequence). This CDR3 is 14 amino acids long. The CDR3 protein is CATSRGLASETQYF. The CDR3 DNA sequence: TGTGCCACCAGCAGAGGGCTAGCTAGTGAGACCCAGTACTTC.

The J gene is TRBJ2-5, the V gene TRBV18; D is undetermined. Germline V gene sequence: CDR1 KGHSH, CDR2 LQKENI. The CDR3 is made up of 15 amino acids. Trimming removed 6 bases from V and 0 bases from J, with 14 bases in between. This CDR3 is CASSPRIDNQETQYF. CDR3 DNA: TGTGCCAGCTCCCCGCGAATTGATAACCAAGAGACCCAGTACTTC. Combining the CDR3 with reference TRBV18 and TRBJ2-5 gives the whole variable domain NAGVMQNPRHLVRRRGQEARLRCSPMKGHSHVYWYRQLPEEGLKFMVYLQKENIIDESGMPKERFSAEFPKEGPSILRIQQVVRGDSAAYFCASSPRIDNQETQYFGPGTRLLVL.

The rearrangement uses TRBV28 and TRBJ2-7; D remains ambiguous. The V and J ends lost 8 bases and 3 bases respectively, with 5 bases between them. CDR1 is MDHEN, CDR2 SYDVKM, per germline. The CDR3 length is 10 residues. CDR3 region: CASSYYEQYF. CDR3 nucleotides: TGTGCCAGCTCCTACTACGAGCAGTACTTC.

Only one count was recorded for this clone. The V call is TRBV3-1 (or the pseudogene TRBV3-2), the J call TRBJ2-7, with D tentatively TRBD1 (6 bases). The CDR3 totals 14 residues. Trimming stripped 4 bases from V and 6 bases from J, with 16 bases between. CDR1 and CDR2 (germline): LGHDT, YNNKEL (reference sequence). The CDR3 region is CASSPFGQLGEQYF. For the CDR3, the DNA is TGTGCCAGCAGCCCCTTCGGACAGCTAGGCGAGCAGTACTTC.

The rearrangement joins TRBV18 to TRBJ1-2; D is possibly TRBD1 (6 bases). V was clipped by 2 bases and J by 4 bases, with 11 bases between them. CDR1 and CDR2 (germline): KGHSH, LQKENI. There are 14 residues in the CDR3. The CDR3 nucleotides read TGTGCCAGCTCACCAGCAGGGGAAACCTATGGCTACACCTTC. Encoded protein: CASSPAGETYGYTF.

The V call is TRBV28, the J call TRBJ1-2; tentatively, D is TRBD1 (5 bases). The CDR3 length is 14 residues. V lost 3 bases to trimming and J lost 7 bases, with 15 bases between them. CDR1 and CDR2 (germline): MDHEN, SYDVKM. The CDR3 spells CASSFGAVQFGYTF. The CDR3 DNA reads TGTGCCAGCAGTTTTGGGGCAGTTCAATTTGGCTACACCTTC.

CDR3 sequence reads: CASSPGGVQPQHF. Here the CDR3 DNA reads TGTGCCAGCAGCCCGGGGGGTGTTCAGCCCCAGCATTTT. The rearrangement uses TRBV2 and TRBJ1-5, with TRBD1 as a possible D gene (5 bases). CDR3 size: 13 residues. CDR1 SNHLY and CDR2 FYNNEI come from the germline V gene. V was shortened by 6 bases and J by 6 bases, with 12 bases between the two germline ends.

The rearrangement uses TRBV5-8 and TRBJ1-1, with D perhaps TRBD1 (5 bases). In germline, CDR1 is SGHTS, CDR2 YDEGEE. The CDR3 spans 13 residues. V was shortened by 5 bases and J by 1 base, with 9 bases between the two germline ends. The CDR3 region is CASRPDRNTEAFF. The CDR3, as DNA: TGTGCCAGCAGACCAGACAGGAACACTGAAGCTTTCTTT.

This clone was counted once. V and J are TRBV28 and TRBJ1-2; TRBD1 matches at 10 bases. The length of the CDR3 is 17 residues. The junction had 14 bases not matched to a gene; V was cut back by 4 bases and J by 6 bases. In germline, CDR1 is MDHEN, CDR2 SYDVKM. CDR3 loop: CASSSETGGVRPNGYTF. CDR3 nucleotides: TGTGCCAGCAGTTCCGAGACAGGGGGCGTAAGGCCCAATGGCTACACCTTC.

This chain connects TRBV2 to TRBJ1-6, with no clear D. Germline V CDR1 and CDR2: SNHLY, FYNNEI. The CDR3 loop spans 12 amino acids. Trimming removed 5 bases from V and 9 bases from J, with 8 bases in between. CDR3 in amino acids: CASSLSTSPLHF. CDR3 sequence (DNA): TGTGCCAGCAGTTTGAGTACTTCACCCCTCCACTTT.

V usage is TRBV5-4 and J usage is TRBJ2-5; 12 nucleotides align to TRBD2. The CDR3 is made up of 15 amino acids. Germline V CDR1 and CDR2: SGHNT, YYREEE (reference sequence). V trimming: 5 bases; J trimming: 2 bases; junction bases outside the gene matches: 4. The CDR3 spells CASSLTSGGQETQYF. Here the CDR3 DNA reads TGTGCCAGCAGTCTGACTAGCGGGGGTCAAGAGACCCAGTACTTC.

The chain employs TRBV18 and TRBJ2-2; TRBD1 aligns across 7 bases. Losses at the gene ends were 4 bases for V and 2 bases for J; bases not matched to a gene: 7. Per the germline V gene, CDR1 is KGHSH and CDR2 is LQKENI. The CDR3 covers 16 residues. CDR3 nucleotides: TGTGCCAGCTCACAGGGGGCCACGGACAACACCGGGGAGCTGTTTTTT. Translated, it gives CASSQGATDNTGELFF.

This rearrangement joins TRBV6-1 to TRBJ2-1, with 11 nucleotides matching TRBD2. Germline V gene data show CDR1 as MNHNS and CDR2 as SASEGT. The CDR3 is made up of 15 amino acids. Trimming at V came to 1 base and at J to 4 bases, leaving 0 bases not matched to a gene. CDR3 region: CASSEGTSGYNEQFF. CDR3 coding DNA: TGTGCCAGCAGTGAAGGGACTAGCGGGTACAATGAGCAGTTCTTC.

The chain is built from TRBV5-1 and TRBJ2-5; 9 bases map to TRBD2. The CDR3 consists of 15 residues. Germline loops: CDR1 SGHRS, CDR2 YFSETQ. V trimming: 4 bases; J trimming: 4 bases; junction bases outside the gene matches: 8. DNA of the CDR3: TGCGCCAGCAGCACGGAGGCTAGCGGGGTAGAGACCCAGTACTTC. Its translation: CASSTEASGVETQYF.

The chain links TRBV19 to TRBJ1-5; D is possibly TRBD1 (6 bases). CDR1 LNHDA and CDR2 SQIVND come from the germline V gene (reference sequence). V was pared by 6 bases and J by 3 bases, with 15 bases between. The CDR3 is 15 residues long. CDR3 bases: TGTGCCAGTAGCTCCAGGGGTAGGGACAATCAGCCCCAGCATTTT. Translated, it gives CASSSRGRDNQPQHF.

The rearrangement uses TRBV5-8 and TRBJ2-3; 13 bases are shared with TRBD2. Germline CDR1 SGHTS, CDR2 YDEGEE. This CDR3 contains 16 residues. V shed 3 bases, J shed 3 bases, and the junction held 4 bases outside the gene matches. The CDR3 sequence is CASSSRLAGGTDTQYF. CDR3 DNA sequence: TGTGCCAGCAGCTCCAGACTAGCGGGGGGTACAGATACGCAGTATTTT.

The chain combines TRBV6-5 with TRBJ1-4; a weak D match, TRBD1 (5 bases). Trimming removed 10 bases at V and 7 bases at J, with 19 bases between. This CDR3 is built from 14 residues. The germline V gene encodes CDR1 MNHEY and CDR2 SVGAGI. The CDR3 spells CATNPTGGREKLFF. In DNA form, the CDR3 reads TGTGCCACAAACCCAACGGGGGGTCGTGAAAAACTGTTTTTT.

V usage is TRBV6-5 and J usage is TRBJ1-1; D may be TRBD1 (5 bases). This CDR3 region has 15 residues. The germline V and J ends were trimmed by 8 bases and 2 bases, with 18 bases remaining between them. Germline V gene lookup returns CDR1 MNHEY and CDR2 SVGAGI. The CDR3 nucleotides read TGTGCCAGCTCTGGTTTAGCAGGGATTAACACTGAAGCTTTCTTT. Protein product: CASSGLAGINTEAFF.

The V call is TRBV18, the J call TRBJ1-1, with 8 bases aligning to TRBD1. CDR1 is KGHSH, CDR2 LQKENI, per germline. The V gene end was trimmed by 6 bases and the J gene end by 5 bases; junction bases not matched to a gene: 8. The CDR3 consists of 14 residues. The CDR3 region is CASSYRGGGTEAFF. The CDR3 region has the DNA TGTGCCAGCTCGTACAGGGGGGGAGGGACTGAAGCTTTCTTT. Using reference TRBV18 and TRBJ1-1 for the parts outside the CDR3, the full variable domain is NAGVMQNPRHLVRRRGQEARLRCSPMKGHSHVYWYRQLPEEGLKFMVYLQKENIIDESGMPKERFSAEFPKEGPSILRIQQVVRGDSAAYFCASSYRGGGTEAFFGQGTRLTVV.